The clone carrying this T cell receptor (beta chain) was seen only a few times. Its antigen is unidentified. TCRdb reprocessed the 5' RACE reads via MiXCR and lists one record per CDR3 protein. The profile shows approximately 550,000 distinct CDR3 sequences, about a fifth of them singletons. The source of the sample is a study of T cells after yellow fever vaccination. Overall study findings and caveats: Some clonotypes, a small share, were shared between CD4 and CD8 compartments. Abundant bulk-derived clonotypes could contaminate FACS-sorted repertoires. Most clones from primary vaccination were detected again post-booster (roughly 95% CD4, roughly 90% CD8).

In germline, CDR1 is MGHDK, CDR2 SYGVNS. V shed 5 bases, J shed 0 bases, and the junction held 10 bases outside the gene matches. This CDR3 is 17 amino acids long. V and J are TRBV25-1 and TRBJ2-3, with TRBD2 identical over 8 bases. The TCR was taken from a man younger than 45 who received the YFV17D yellow fever vaccine. The sample in question was PBMCs, obtained 15 days after the yellow fever booster vaccination. CDR3 DNA: TGTGCCAGCAGTCACACTTTAGCGGGGTCTAGCACAGATACGCAGTATTTT. It specifies CASSHTLAGSSTDTQYF.